The T cell receptor (beta chain) under discussion was sequenced for a study of CD8 T cells in ankylosing spondylitis. Broader study findings: The authors reported significant enrichment of disease-linked clones in matched ankylosing spondylitis synovial fluid. Ankylosing spondylitis blood appeared to carry a characteristic TCR beta motif of roughly eight highly homologous variants.

In making TCR beta libraries, quantitative 5'-RACE with molecular barcodes was used. TCRdb independently ran MiXCR on the 5' RACE reads; one entry per CDR3 protein. This sample has hundreds of thousands of distinct CDR3 sequences, with around 7.8% found just once. About this clonotype itself: Antigen unknown.

Trimming pared 7 bases from V and 1 base from J, leaving 8 bases between. The CDR3 spans 12 residues. CDR1 MNHEY and CDR2 SVGEGT come from the germline V gene. V gene TRBV6-2 or TRBV6-3 combines with J gene TRBJ2-7, with a weak D call TRBD2 (6 bases). Material: blood, either unsorted or a sorted T cell fraction (not recorded which). The receptor was derived from a male donor with ankylosing spondylitis or in good health (not recorded which). CDR3 nucleotides: TGTGCCAGCAACGGGGGTTCCTACGAGCAGTACTTC. Translating it yields CASNGGSYEQYF.